One and the same sample provided the 30 T cell receptor beta chains below, sequenced in a study of response to subunit inactivated influenza vaccine. TCRdb reanalysed the RT-PCR reads using MiXCR and keeps one entry per CDR3 protein. The sample consists of roughly 650,000 distinct CDR3 sequences, 14% of them appearing once. The specimen was PBMCs from blood, collected around 14 days before vaccination. These receptors were taken from a man aged 45-65 years who received an inactivated influenza vaccine.

V and J are TRBV20-1 and TRBJ2-7; 9 bases fit TRBD1. V was clipped by 0 bases and J by 4 bases; unmatched bases: 4. The CDR3 is made up of 14 amino acids. Looked up from germline, CDR1 is DFQATT and CDR2 is SNEGSKA (reference sequence). As DNA, the CDR3 is TGCAGTGCTAGAGACCGGGACAGGGATTACGAGCAGTACTTC. Amino acid sequence: CSARDRDRDYEQYF.

This clonotype was seen a few times. This sequence joins TRBV4-1 and TRBJ2-1; tentative D call: TRBD2 (5 bases). Trimming took 0 bases from V and 0 from J, leaving 9 bases between them. The CDR3 spans 16 residues. Germline CDR1 MGHRA, CDR2 YSYEKL. The CDR3 region is CASSQDEGYSYNEQFF. The CDR3 coding sequence is TGCGCCAGCAGCCAAGATGAGGGATACTCCTACAATGAGCAGTTCTTC.

This clonotype was seen only a few times. The rearrangement joins TRBV6-2 or TRBV6-3 to TRBJ2-4; TRBD2 agrees at 12 bases. Losses at the gene ends were 2 bases for V and 0 bases for J; bases not matched to a gene: 8. CDR3 length equals 19 residues. CDR1 is MNHEY, CDR2 SVGEGT, per germline. The CDR3 DNA reads as TGTGCCAGCAGTTACCCTCCTAGCGGGGGGGAGCTAGCCAAAAACATTCAGTACTTC. Its translation: CASSYPPSGGELAKNIQYF.

The chain joins TRBV20-1 to TRBJ2-7, with TRBD2 as a possible D gene (5 bases). Germline CDR1 is DFQATT and CDR2 is SNEGSKA (reference sequence). Deletions cut 0 bases from V and 2 bases from J, with 11 bases between. The CDR3 has 14 amino acids. CDR3 nucleotides: TGCAGTGCTAGAGATGTGGACTCCACCTACGAGCAGTACTTC. Translating gives CSARDVDSTYEQYF.

The rearrangement joins TRBV7-9 to TRBJ1-2; D gene ambiguous. V shed 3 bases and J shed 6 bases, with 14 bases lying between them. The CDR3 extends over 14 amino acids. The V gene's germline CDR1 is SEHNR and CDR2 FQNEAQ (reference sequence). Here the CDR3 reads CASSFRARVDGYTF. DNA for the CDR3: TGTGCCAGCAGCTTTCGGGCCCGTGTCGATGGCTACACCTTC.

This clonotype was seen many times. The V and J genes are TRBV7-8 and TRBJ2-3, with D unclear. With 3 bases removed from V and 0 bases from J, the gap between germline ends came to 13 bases. In germline, CDR1 is SGHVS, CDR2 FQNEAQ. The CDR3 covers 16 residues. The CDR3 loop is CASSFGGFHSTDTQYF. In nucleotides, the CDR3 is TGTGCCAGCAGCTTCGGTGGTTTTCATAGCACAGATACGCAGTATTTT.

This clonotype showed up just a few times. The V gene is TRBV20-1, the J gene TRBJ2-5; 11 bases align to TRBD2. The CDR3 loop spans 14 amino acids. CDR1 is DFQATT and CDR2 is SNEGSKA in the germline V gene (reference sequence). Trimming took 6 bases from V and 5 from J; bases not matched to a gene: 8. The CDR3 loop reads CSASSSGRLETQYF. The CDR3 bases are TGCAGTGCGTCATCTAGCGGGAGGTTGGAGACCCAGTACTTC.

This chain connects TRBV6-2 or TRBV6-3 to TRBJ2-2, with no clear D. Germline V gives CDR1 MNHEY, CDR2 SVGEGT. Trimming cost V 0 bases and J 9 bases, with 14 bases left between them. This CDR3 is built from 15 residues. The CDR3 loop reads CASSYSEQLGRELFF. Written as DNA, the CDR3 is TGTGCCAGCAGTTACTCGGAACAATTGGGCCGGGAGCTGTTTTTT.

V gene TRBV20-1 combines with J gene TRBJ2-1, with 7 bases fitting TRBD1. This CDR3 is 14 amino acids long. Germline CDR1 DFQATT, CDR2 SNEGSKA (reference sequence). Trimming cost V 4 bases and J 4 bases; bases outside gene matches: 7. The CDR3 sequence is CSAKTGTAYNEQFF. The CDR3 DNA reads as TGCAGTGCTAAAACCGGGACAGCTTACAATGAGCAGTTCTTC.

V is TRBV7-9 and J is TRBJ2-3; 8 nucleotides line up with TRBD2. Germline V gene data show CDR1 as SEHNR and CDR2 as FQNEAQ (reference sequence). The CDR3 spans 15 residues. Trimming removed 3 bases from V and 4 bases from J; junction bases left unmatched: 6. CDR3 amino acids: CASSFLAGKADTQYF. The CDR3 bases are TGTGCCAGCAGCTTCTTAGCGGGGAAGGCAGATACGCAGTATTTT.

This chain links TRBV4-2 with TRBJ2-1; no clear D. The CDR3 is 13 residues long. In germline, CDR1 is LGHNA, CDR2 YNFKEQ. Trimming shortened V by 0 bases and J by 13 bases, and 13 bases separated the two germline ends. DNA of the CDR3: TGTGCCAGCAGCCAAGATGTGTCTGGGGAACAGTTCTTC. Translating it yields CASSQDVSGEQFF.

This clonotype was counted many times. This chain joins TRBV5-1 and TRBJ1-1; 8 nucleotides line up with TRBD1. The CDR3 consists of 13 residues. V was pared by 3 bases and J by 7 bases, with 5 bases of the junction left unmatched. The germline gives CDR1 SGHRS, CDR2 YFSETQ. The CDR3 DNA follows: TGCGCCAGCAGCTCGGGGACAGGAGGTGAAGCTTTCTTT. Translating it yields CASSSGTGGEAFF.

This clonotype turned up a few times. The J gene is TRBJ1-2, the V gene TRBV7-8; D possibly corresponds to TRBD1 (5 bases). V was cut by 2 bases and J by 8 bases, with 18 bases left in between. Germline loops: CDR1 SGHVS, CDR2 FQNEAQ. This CDR3 comprises 15 residues. CDR3 DNA: TGTGCCAGCAGCTTAATAGTGAGAGGGGATGCCGGCTACACCTTC. Translated, it gives CASSLIVRGDAGYTF.

This clonotype was counted a few times. The chain uses TRBV6-4 and TRBJ2-1, with 8 bases lining up with TRBD2. CDR1 and CDR2 (germline): MRHNA, SNTAGT. V lost 9 bases to trimming and J lost 4 bases; unmatched junction nucleotides: 11. The CDR3 has 15 residues. The CDR3 loop is CARAYWRGVYNEQFF. CDR3 in DNA: TGTGCCAGGGCTTACTGGCGGGGGGTTTACAATGAGCAGTTCTTC.

This clonotype was observed a handful of times. This sequence joins TRBV6-2 or TRBV6-3 and TRBJ1-5; possible D gene TRBD1, 6 bases. CDR1 is MNHEY and CDR2 is SVGEGT in the germline V gene. This CDR3 is built from 16 residues. V was trimmed by 0 bases and J by 2 bases, leaving 11 bases between them. CDR3 bases: TGTGCCAGCAGTTACTCGAGGGGGTTGGGCAATCAGCCCCAGCATTTT. Encoded protein: CASSYSRGLGNQPQHF.

This clonotype has only a few counts. CDR3 sequence: CASSLNTGGSYNEQFF. DNA of the CDR3: TGTGCCAGCAGCTTAAATACAGGGGGAAGCTACAATGAGCAGTTCTTC. The gene calls are TRBV7-2 and TRBJ2-1, with 8 positions matching TRBD1. CDR3 length: 16 residues. V was clipped by 2 bases and J by 3 bases; unmatched bases: 6. The V gene's germline CDR1 is SGHTA and CDR2 FQGNSA.

Ten or more counts support this clonotype. The V gene is TRBV5-1, the J gene TRBJ2-3, with 7 bases aligning to TRBD2. V shed 6 bases and J 5 bases; nucleotides not matched to a gene: 9. The germline V gene has CDR1 SGHRS and CDR2 YFSETQ. The CDR3 totals 14 residues. The CDR3 sequence is CASTFSGLRDTQYF. The CDR3 nucleotides read TGCGCCAGCACCTTTTCGGGACTAAGAGATACGCAGTATTTT.

The chain employs TRBV10-3 and TRBJ2-1; TRBD2 is a possible D gene (6 bases). The CDR3 loop spans 20 amino acids. Trimming took off 0 bases at V and 0 bases at J, with 21 bases between the two ends. Looked up from germline, CDR1 is ENHRY and CDR2 is SYGVKD. CDR3 sequence reads: CAISESEGGSFRASYNEQFF. The DNA for the CDR3 is TGTGCCATCAGTGAGTCGGAGGGAGGATCTTTTAGGGCCTCCTACAATGAGCAGTTCTTC.

The chain carries TRBV27 and TRBJ2-5; TRBD1 might be the D (5 bases). This CDR3 comprises 14 residues. CDR1 MNHEY and CDR2 SMNVEV come from the germline V gene (reference sequence). The V gene lost 3 bases and the J gene lost 5 bases, with 13 bases spanning the gap. The CDR3 DNA is TGTGCCAGCAGTTTGGGCAGAAGGGGTGAGACCCAGTACTTC. Translating it yields CASSLGRRGETQYF.

This clonotype was found a few times. V and J are TRBV4-2 and TRBJ1-2, with a tentative D call TRBD1 (6 bases). Per the germline V gene, CDR1 is LGHNA and CDR2 is YNFKEQ. Trimming removed 0 bases from V and 4 bases from J, with 12 bases in between. CDR3 length: 15 residues. The CDR3 DNA is TGTGCCAGCAGCCAAGAACAGGGACGGGGCTATGGCTACACCTTC. Protein: CASSQEQGRGYGYTF.

This clonotype has only a few counts. The gene calls are TRBV20-1 and TRBJ1-1; D may be TRBD1 (5 bases). Germline loops: CDR1 DFQATT, CDR2 SNEGSKA (reference sequence). Trimming removed 0 bases at V and 4 bases at J, with 15 bases between. The CDR3 is made up of 15 amino acids. The CDR3 loop is CSARDQRGMGTEAFF. CDR3 DNA: TGCAGTGCTAGAGATCAAAGGGGCATGGGCACTGAAGCTTTCTTT.

The table lists this clonotype with many counts. V is TRBV7-2 and J is TRBJ1-2, with TRBD1 matching 9 bases. The CDR3 loop spans 12 amino acids. Looked up from germline, CDR1 is SGHTA and CDR2 is FQGNSA. V dropped 6 bases and J dropped 6; count of bases not matched to a gene: 2. DNA of the CDR3: TGTGCCAGCAGTCGGGACAGGGATGGCTACACCTTC. Encoded protein: CASSRDRDGYTF.

The rearrangement links TRBV15 to TRBJ2-1; D tentatively fits TRBD1 or TRBD2 (6 bases each). Trimming pared 5 bases from V and 4 bases from J, leaving 15 bases between. This CDR3 has 15 amino acids. Germline V CDR1 and CDR2: LNHNV, YYDKDF (reference sequence). Written as DNA, the CDR3 is TGTGCCACCAGCGAGGGGGGAGTCGCTTACAATGAGCAGTTCTTC. Translated: CATSEGGVAYNEQFF.

The gene calls are TRBV5-1 and TRBJ2-3, with 7 bases that match TRBD2. V lost 0 bases to trimming and J lost 4 bases; unmatched junction nucleotides: 5. The germline CDR1 and CDR2 sequences are SGHRS and YFSETQ. The CDR3 covers 15 residues. The CDR3 region has the DNA TGCGCCAGCAGCTTGGAGTCTAGCGGCGCAGATACGCAGTATTTT. As protein: CASSLESSGADTQYF.

This clonotype showed up just a few times. The chain recombines TRBV28 with TRBJ2-5; 10 bases match TRBD2. Trimming cost V 8 bases and J 5 bases; bases outside gene matches: 8. CDR3 size: 14 residues. Germline loops: CDR1 MDHEN, CDR2 SYDVKM. This CDR3 reads CASSLSGRLETQYF. In nucleotides, the CDR3 is TGTGCCAGCTCTCTTAGCGGGAGGCTGGAGACCCAGTACTTC.

This clonotype was detected many times. The chain joins TRBV10-3 to TRBJ2-3; 7 nucleotides agree with TRBD2. Germline V CDR1 and CDR2: ENHRY, SYGVKD. The CDR3 runs to 15 residues. The trim removed 2 bases at V and 1 base at J, leaving 3 bases unmatched. The CDR3 bases are TGTGCCATCAGTGAGGGCGGGAGTGGCACAGATACGCAGTATTTT. Translation: CAISEGGSGTDTQYF.

In its sample, this clonotype was seen many times. The J gene is TRBJ1-2, the V gene TRBV12-3 or TRBV12-4; 8 nucleotides align to TRBD1. Losses at the gene ends were 3 bases for V and 5 bases for J; bases not matched to a gene: 11. The CDR3 loop spans 16 amino acids. CDR3 residues: CASSLGTGSGRYGYTF. DNA for the CDR3: TGTGCCAGCAGTTTGGGGACAGGCTCTGGTCGTTATGGCTACACCTTC.

The chain joins TRBV20-1 to TRBJ2-5; D not certain. This CDR3 has 12 residues. Germline CDR1 DFQATT, CDR2 SNEGSKA (reference sequence). With 4 bases removed from V and 2 bases from J, the gap between germline ends came to 8 bases. The DNA for the CDR3 is TGCAGTGCTATTCAGGCACAAGAGACCCAGTACTTC. Residues: CSAIQAQETQYF.

The chain carries TRBV7-9 and TRBJ2-7; 10 bases match TRBD1. Unmatched junction bases numbered 4, after V lost 5 bases and J lost 3 bases. The CDR3 has 14 amino acids. CDR1 is SEHNR and CDR2 is FQNEAQ in the germline V gene (reference sequence). CDR3 in amino acids: CASSRGQGNYEQYF. The CDR3 nucleotides are TGTGCCAGCAGCAGGGGACAGGGGAACTACGAGCAGTACTTC. Full variable domain (rest looked up from reference TRBV7-9 and TRBJ2-7): DTGVSQNPRHKITKRGQNVTFRCDPISEHNRLYWYRQTLGQGPEFLTYFQNEAQLEKSRLLSDRFSAERPKGSFSTLEIQRTEQGDSAMYLCASSRGQGNYEQYFGPGTRLTVT.

This clonotype showed up many times. V and J are TRBV29-1 and TRBJ2-1; the match to TRBD1 covers 9 bases. Looked up from germline, CDR1 is SQVTM and CDR2 is ANQGSEA. V lost 2 bases and J lost 9; bases outside the gene matches: 11. The CDR3 length is 15 residues. The CDR3 sequence: CSVERTGGELGEQFF. As DNA, the CDR3 is TGCAGCGTTGAACGAACAGGGGGCGAGTTGGGTGAGCAGTTCTTC.